Below are 25 T cell receptor beta chains sequenced from a single sample in a study of CD8 T cells in Susac syndrome. RNA was extracted with the RNeasy kit, and a quantity of roughly 0.5 to 1 ug was reverse transcribed using random hexamers. TCRdb recomputed calls from the immunoSEQ multiplex PCR reads with MiXCR, one row per CDR3 protein. The data contain 80,000 or so distinct CDR3 sequences, approximately 94% of them singletons. The sequencing input was CD4+ T cells from PBMCs. The receptors were sampled from a human donor with Susac syndrome.

The genes are TRBV9 and TRBJ2-1, with D uncertain. Germline V gene data show CDR1 as SGDLS and CDR2 as YYNGEE. Between the trimmed V and J ends, which lost 0 bases and 4 bases, there was a span of 11 bases. The CDR3 extends over 15 amino acids. CDR3 sequence reads: CASSVDVSHYNEQFF. The CDR3 DNA reads as TGTGCCAGCAGCGTAGATGTCAGCCATTACAATGAGCAGTTCTTC. The full variable domain, completed using reference TRBV9 and TRBJ2-1, is DSGVTQTPKHLITATGQRVTLRCSPRSGDLSVYWYQQSLDQGLQFLIQYYNGEERAKGNILERFSAQQFPDLHSELNLSSLELGDSALYFCASSVDVSHYNEQFFGPGTRLTVL.

The rearrangement links TRBV30 to TRBJ2-1; tentative D call: TRBD2 (5 bases). Trimming pared 8 bases from V and 4 bases from J, leaving 21 bases between. The germline CDR1 and CDR2 sequences are GTSNPN and SVGIG (reference sequence). The length of the CDR3 is 15 residues. This CDR3 reads CASERNHRGYNEQFF. CDR3 DNA sequence: TGTGCCAGCGAAAGGAACCACCGGGGTTACAATGAGCAGTTCTTC.

The chain combines TRBV27 with TRBJ2-4; D ambiguous. V lost 0 bases and J 0 bases, leaving 12 bases between the germline ends. Germline V gives CDR1 MNHEY, CDR2 SMNVEV (reference sequence). CDR3 length: 17 residues. This chain's CDR3 is CASSLSSGGVAKNIQYF. The CDR3 bases are TGTGCCAGCAGTTTATCGTCCGGTGGCGTAGCCAAAAACATTCAGTACTTC.

This clonotype was counted a single time. The chain carries TRBV12-3 or TRBV12-4 and TRBJ2-7; D uncertain. Deletions cut 3 bases from V and 6 bases from J, with 12 bases between. The length of the CDR3 is 13 residues. CDR3 nucleotides: TGTGCCAGCAGTTTGGTAATAGTTCGCGAGCAGTACTTC. This gives the protein CASSLVIVREQYF.

The chain joins TRBV4-1 to TRBJ2-5; D remains unclear. V lost 0 bases and J lost 5, with 4 bases in between. The CDR3 length is 12 residues. Germline loops: CDR1 MGHRA, CDR2 YSYEKL. CDR3 coding DNA: TGCGCCAGCAGCCAAGATCTTGAGACCCAGTACTTC. Amino acid sequence: CASSQDLETQYF.

The J gene is TRBJ1-2, the V gene TRBV28, with 9 bases fitting TRBD1. The ends lost 5 bases at V and 4 bases at J; junction bases unmatched: 8. Germline V lookup: CDR1 MDHEN, CDR2 SYDVKM. The length of the CDR3 is 15 residues. In nucleotides, the CDR3 is TGTGCCAGCAGTACTCACAGGGGGCGAGGCTATGGCTACACCTTC. This encodes CASSTHRGRGYGYTF.

The chain couples TRBV9 to TRBJ1-2; 7 nucleotides line up with TRBD1. The V segment lost 3 bases and the J segment 2 bases; nucleotides outside the gene matches: 4. The CDR3 has 14 residues. Germline V gene sequence: CDR1 SGDLS, CDR2 YYNGEE. In nucleotides, the CDR3 is TGTGCCAGCAGCGCCCCGACAGGGAACTATGGCTACACCTTC. Its protein is CASSAPTGNYGYTF.

The chain carries TRBV15 and TRBJ1-5; no reliable D call. The CDR3 runs 16 residues. Per germline, CDR1 LNHNV and CDR2 YYDKDF (reference sequence). The germline V and J ends were trimmed by 0 bases and 2 bases, with 11 bases remaining between them. This CDR3 reads CATSRDRTRGNQPQHF. CDR3 coding DNA: TGTGCCACCAGCAGAGATAGGACTAGGGGCAATCAGCCCCAGCATTTT.

J is TRBJ2-3 and V is TRBV28; 7 bases are a match to TRBD1. V was pared by 5 bases and J by 5 bases, with 10 bases of the junction left unmatched. This CDR3 region has 15 residues. Germline CDR1 MDHEN, CDR2 SYDVKM. In DNA, the CDR3 is TGTGCCAGCAGTCCTGGGACAGAAATTTTAGATACGCAGTATTTT. It translates to CASSPGTEILDTQYF. Drawing the rest from reference TRBV28 and TRBJ2-3, the complete variable domain is DVKVTQSSRYLVKRTGEKVFLECVQDMDHENMFWYRQDPGLGLRLIYFSYDVKMKEKGDIPEGYSVSREKKERFSLILESASTNQTSMYLCASSPGTEILDTQYFGPGTRLTVL.

The sample holds a few counts of this clonotype. V is TRBV6-1 and J is TRBJ1-3; tentatively, D is TRBD1 (6 bases). In germline, CDR1 is MNHNS, CDR2 SASEGT. The CDR3 is 16 residues long. Trimming removed 6 bases at V and 0 bases at J, with 15 bases between. The CDR3: CASSRDNLSSGNTIYF. In nucleotides, the CDR3 is TGTGCCAGCAGCCGGGACAACTTAAGCTCTGGAAACACCATATATTTT.

The gene calls are TRBV7-2 and TRBJ1-5; 8 bases map to TRBD1. CDR3 length: 17 residues. V trimming: 4 bases; J trimming: 15 bases; junction bases outside the gene matches: 23. The germline V gene has CDR1 SGHTA and CDR2 FQGNSA. CDR3 coding DNA: TGTGCCAGCAGCTCCACAGGGGGTTCAGGGCTGGTCTCCTTTAGGCATTTT. This gives the protein CASSSTGGSGLVSFRHF. Combining the CDR3 with reference TRBV7-2 and TRBJ1-5 gives the whole variable domain GAGVSQSPSNKVTEKGKDVELRCDPISGHTALYWYRQSLGQGLEFLIYFQGNSAPDKSGLPSDRFSAERTGGSVSTLTIQRTQQEDSAVYLCASSSTGGSGLVSFRHFGDGTRLSIL.

V is TRBV5-1 and J is TRBJ2-5; a weak D match, TRBD2 (5 bases). The germline V gene encodes CDR1 SGHRS and CDR2 YFSETQ. This CDR3 spans 15 amino acids. The V end lost 1 base, the J end lost 5 bases, and 15 bases lay between the germline ends. Here the CDR3 reads CASSLNGLGRETQYF. The CDR3 DNA reads TGCGCCAGCAGCTTGAACGGACTCGGAAGGGAGACCCAGTACTTC.

The V gene is TRBV23-1, the J gene TRBJ2-1; D remains ambiguous. TRBV23-1 is flagged as an ORF with uncertain function. The ends were cut back, 3 bases at V and 5 bases at J, with 11 bases in the middle. There are 14 residues in the CDR3. In DNA form, the CDR3 reads TGCGCCAGCAGTCAGGGTACCCCCCACAATGAGCAGTTCTTC. The encoded protein is CASSQGTPHNEQFF.

The genes are TRBV5-4 and TRBJ1-5, with 10 bases that match TRBD1. The V gene's germline CDR1 is SGHNT and CDR2 YYREEE (reference sequence). This CDR3 is built from 15 residues. The trim removed 4 bases at V and 6 bases at J, leaving 7 bases unmatched. DNA for the CDR3: TGTGCCAGCAGCCGGGGACAGGGGCAAGCTCAGCCCCAGCATTTT. Amino acid sequence: CASSRGQGQAQPQHF.

The table lists this clonotype with a count of one. The chain couples TRBV20-1 to TRBJ1-1, with a tentative D call TRBD1 (6 bases). CDR3 length: 16 residues. CDR1 and CDR2 (germline): DFQATT, SNEGSKA (reference sequence). V lost 0 bases to trimming and J lost 2 bases, with 16 bases between them. Written as DNA, the CDR3 is TGCAGTGCTAGAGAATTCGGGACAACGCGCAACACTGAAGCTTTCTTT. Its translation: CSAREFGTTRNTEAFF.

The V and J genes are TRBV10-2 and TRBJ1-1; D is perhaps TRBD1 (5 bases). The CDR3 length is 13 residues. V was clipped by 9 bases and J by 1 base, with 12 bases between them. Germline assignment: CDR1 WSHSY and CDR2 SAAADI. The CDR3, as DNA: TGCGCCAGTTCGGGACGGTCGAACACTGAAGCTTTCTTT. Encoded protein: CASSGRSNTEAFF.

This rearrangement joins TRBV24-1 to TRBJ2-1; D is ambiguous. The germline V and J ends were trimmed by 10 bases and 3 bases, with 12 bases remaining between them. The CDR3 is made up of 13 amino acids. Germline assignment: CDR1 KGHDR and CDR2 SFDVKD. The CDR3: CATGDKYYNEQFF. The DNA for the CDR3 is TGTGCCACAGGTGACAAATACTACAATGAGCAGTTCTTC.

This chain connects TRBV25-1 to TRBJ1-2, with TRBD1 as a possible D gene (6 bases). In germline, CDR1 is MGHDK, CDR2 SYGVNS. CDR3 length: 14 residues. Trimming removed 3 bases at V and 1 base at J, with 9 bases between. The CDR3 loop is CASSEGHSNYGYTF. The CDR3 DNA reads TGTGCCAGCAGTGAGGGACACAGTAACTATGGCTACACCTTC.

The rearrangement uses TRBV7-2 and TRBJ2-1; D not resolved. Germline CDR1 reads SGHTA; CDR2 reads FQGNSA. The V gene lost 5 bases and the J gene lost 2 bases, with 1 base spanning the gap. The CDR3 contains 11 residues. This CDR3 is CASSTYNEQFF. CDR3 coding DNA: TGTGCCAGCAGCACCTACAATGAGCAGTTCTTC.

The CDR3 region is CASSLGFGTSGLNEQFF. The CDR3 DNA is TGTGCCAGCAGCTTAGGGTTCGGGACTAGCGGGCTAAATGAGCAGTTCTTC. This chain connects TRBV7-6 to TRBJ2-1; 12 bases fit TRBD2. The V and J ends lost 1 base and 7 bases, in that order; junction bases with no gene match: 8. This CDR3 has 17 amino acids. Germline CDR1 reads SGHVS; CDR2 reads FNYEAQ.

V and J are TRBV5-1 and TRBJ2-1, with 10 bases matching TRBD2. This CDR3 region has 15 residues. Unmatched junction bases numbered 9, after V lost 3 bases and J lost 9 bases. Germline V gene data show CDR1 as SGHRS and CDR2 as YFSETQ. The CDR3 DNA is TGCGCCAGCAGCTCGACCCTAGCGGGAGATCGTGAGCAGTTCTTC. Translating gives CASSSTLAGDREQFF.

The genes are TRBV19 and TRBJ2-7, with D perhaps matching TRBD2 (5 bases). Trimming stripped 5 bases from V and 4 bases from J, with 18 bases between. This CDR3 has 15 residues. CDR1 LNHDA and CDR2 SQIVND come from the germline V gene (reference sequence). DNA for the CDR3: TGTGCCAGTAGTGCCGCCCGGGGAAAGGCTTACGAGCAGTACTTC. Its protein is CASSAARGKAYEQYF.

Written as DNA, the CDR3 is TGTGCCAGCAGGGACGGGGCAGCTAGCACAGATACGCAGTATTTT. This encodes CASRDGAASTDTQYF. This rearrangement joins TRBV25-1 to TRBJ2-3; possibly TRBD1 or TRBD2 for D (5 bases each). The CDR3 covers 15 residues. V gave up 6 bases and J gave up 0 bases, with 13 bases separating them. The V gene's germline CDR1 is MGHDK and CDR2 SYGVNS.

The V gene is TRBV30, the J gene TRBJ2-4, with D possibly being TRBD2 (6 bases). The CDR3 runs 13 residues. In germline, CDR1 is GTSNPN, CDR2 SVGIG (reference sequence). V was trimmed by 2 bases and J by 9 bases, leaving 14 bases between them. CDR3 nucleotides: TGTGCCTGGAGTCGCGGGGTTGCCGTCATTCAGTACTTC. Its protein product is CAWSRGVAVIQYF.

The chain carries TRBV5-1 and TRBJ2-7; no clear D gene. Trimming took off 6 bases at V and 3 bases at J, with 16 bases between the two ends. This CDR3 contains 14 residues. The germline V gene encodes CDR1 SGHRS and CDR2 YFSETQ. CDR3 nucleotides: TGCGCCAGCACCTCCACCTCCCTTGGCTACGAGCAGTACTTC. Protein sequence: CASTSTSLGYEQYF.